This T cell receptor beta chain stems from a study of T cell repertoires in cytomegalovirus infection. Study-wide context: Matching HLA type and CMV infection were both indicated by public TCR beta signatures.

Turning to this clonotype: The antigen is not known.

Broader study findings: Clonotype analysis showed dominance of the ex vivo response by HLA-C-restricted CMV-specific TCR beta clonotypes.

This CDR3 has 15 residues. CDR1 and CDR2 from the germline V gene are SNHLY and FYNNEI. The J segment lost 5 bases and the V segment lost 6 bases, leaving 5 bases of the junction unmatched. Each CDR3 protein gets one entry after TCRdb re-called the reads with MiXCR. Of some 300,000 distinct CDR3 sequences in the sample, around 9.1% were seen once. The gene calls are TRBV2 and TRBJ2-1, with TRBD2 matching over 12 bases. The origin of this receptor is a human donor in good health (CMV status not recorded). Some clones in this sample may be carry-over from other donors' samples. Sequencing input: PBMCs. CDR3 in amino acids: CASSERLAGDNEQFF. In DNA form, the CDR3 reads TGTGCCAGCAGCGAGAGACTAGCGGGGGACAATGAGCAGTTCTTC.